This TCR beta chain stems from a study of cytomegalovirus exposure and HLA in healthy donors. The donors (healthy individuals) were bone marrow donors. Findings and limits, study-wide: Reported performance of the classifier showed diagnosis of cytomegalovirus status with high specificity and sensitivity.

PCR amplification relied on 60 Vbeta primers (plus 13 Jbeta primers). Profiled with immunoSEQ multiplex PCR; TCRdb holds only in-frame clones, not every one. The data hold some 150,000 clones, with approximately 77% observed a single time. Turning to this clone: Its specificity is unknown.

What was sequenced was PBMCs. This clonotype originated in a young man in good health and CMV-seropositive.

This CDR3 reads CASSSESSGGAGNTQYF. The CDR3 bases are TGCGCCAGCAGCTCGGAGAGTAGCGGGGGGGCAGGGAATACGCAGTATTTT. This sequence joins TRBV5-1 and TRBJ2-3; TRBD2 matches 11 bases. V dropped 3 bases and J dropped 7; count of bases not matched to a gene: 13. The CDR3 length is 17 residues. Germline V gives CDR1 SGHRS, CDR2 YFSETQ. The variable domain in full, with the rest retrieved from reference TRBV5-1 and TRBJ2-3, is KAGVTQTPRYLIKTRGQQVTLSCSPISGHRSVSWYQQTPGQGLQFLFEYFSETQRNKGNFPGRFSGRQFSNSRSEMNVSTLELGDSALYLCASSSESSGGAGNTQYFGPGTRLTVL.